This note documents a single TCR beta chain sequence. This sample is drawn from a study of blood T cells in healthy people across ages. Trimming stripped 3 bases from V and 1 base from J, with 9 bases between. Germline V gene sequence: CDR1 SGHRS, CDR2 YFSETQ. CDR3 length: 14 amino acids. For the second PCR, which ran for about 6 to 11 cycles, a sample-barcoded 5' primer and a J-beta primer mix were used. TCRdb fed the 5' RACE reads into MiXCR, producing one record per CDR3 protein. The repertoire holds 1.5 million or so distinct CDR3 sequences, roughly 43% seen once, with about 3.8% in the top ten. Sequencing was performed on blood. The J gene is TRBJ2-3, the V gene TRBV5-1; D uncertain. The receptor's source is a woman younger than 30 in good health. The CDR3 sequence is CASSSMLGTDTQYF. The CDR3 DNA reads TGCGCCAGCAGCTCCATGCTAGGCACAGATACGCAGTATTTT. Supplemented by reference TRBV5-1 and TRBJ2-3, the full variable domain reads KAGVTQTPRYLIKTRGQQVTLSCSPISGHRSVSWYQQTPGQGLQFLFEYFSETQRNKGNFPGRFSGRQFSNSRSEMNVSTLELGDSALYLCASSSMLGTDTQYFGPGTRLTVL.